One sample yielded the 26 T cell receptor beta chains listed below, sequenced in a study of T cell repertoires in cytomegalovirus infection. Antigens of these TCRs are unknown. TCRdb passed the reads through MiXCR, listing each CDR3 protein once. The sample yields 300,000 to 400,000 distinct CDR3 sequences, almost 30% seen once. The specimen was cultured PBMCs, collected from culture after CMV antigen stimulation. The source of these receptors is a human donor in good health (CMV status not recorded). Some clones in this sample may be carry-over from other donors' samples.

This clonotype was picked up a small number of times. V and J are TRBV7-2 and TRBJ2-7; D not certain. Germline lookup yields CDR1 SGHTA and CDR2 FQGNSA. The CDR3 consists of 15 residues. The V and J ends lost 1 base and 2 bases respectively, with 12 bases between them. CDR3 nucleotide sequence: TGTGCCAGCAGCTTAGACGGGTGGCAGGCCTACGAGCAGTACTTC. The encoded protein is CASSLDGWQAYEQYF.

The V and J genes are TRBV11-3 and TRBJ2-2; 8 nucleotides agree with TRBD2. J lost 9 bases, V lost 0 bases, and 6 bases had no gene match. CDR1 and CDR2 from the germline V gene are SGHNT and YENEEA. The CDR3 has 15 amino acids. CDR3 nucleotide sequence: TGTGCCAGCAGCTTAGATAGCGGGACCGACCGGGAGCTGTTTTTT. It specifies CASSLDSGTDRELFF.

This chain connects TRBV11-2 to TRBJ2-1, with 8 bases that match TRBD2. The germline V gene has CDR1 SGHAT and CDR2 FQNNGV. V shed 5 bases and J 2 bases; nucleotides not matched to a gene: 2. The CDR3 runs 14 residues. The CDR3 DNA reads TGTGCCAGCAGCACGGGGGGGCCCTACAATGAGCAGTTCTTC. It is translated as CASSTGGPYNEQFF.

This sequence joins TRBV30 and TRBJ2-6; 8 bases match TRBD1. There are 20 residues in the CDR3. Per germline, CDR1 GTSNPN and CDR2 SVGIG (reference sequence). Trimming removed 1 base from V and 0 bases from J; junction bases left unmatched: 14. CDR3 sequence (DNA): TGTGCCTGGAGTGATATGCTTACGGGACAGGCCTACTCTGGGGCCAACGTCCTGACTTTC. Amino acid sequence: CAWSDMLTGQAYSGANVLTF.

The V and J genes are TRBV6-5 and TRBJ2-3; no clear D. Trimming shortened V by 4 bases and J by 0 bases, and 8 bases separated the two germline ends. This CDR3 spans 14 amino acids. CDR1 and CDR2 from the germline V gene are MNHEY and SVGAGI. DNA of the CDR3: TGTGCCAGCAGTTTTTCGGCTAGCACAGATACGCAGTATTTT. Protein sequence: CASSFSASTDTQYF.

V and J are TRBV7-9 and TRBJ2-7, with 7 bases aligning to TRBD2. Germline CDR1 reads SEHNR; CDR2 reads FQNEAQ (reference sequence). The CDR3 is 15 amino acids. V shed 5 bases and J 2 bases; nucleotides not matched to a gene: 9. CDR3 in DNA: TGTGCCAGCAGCCCCAAAGCGGGACGCCCCTACGAGCAGTACTTC. Protein sequence: CASSPKAGRPYEQYF.

This clonotype was seen only a few times. This sequence joins TRBV6-1 and TRBJ2-5; D gene ambiguous. Germline assignment: CDR1 MNHNS and CDR2 SASEGT. This CDR3 region has 13 residues. V dropped 2 bases and J dropped 4 bases, with 8 bases sitting between them. CDR3 amino acids: CASSENWAETQYF. The CDR3 region has the DNA TGTGCCAGCAGTGAAAACTGGGCAGAGACCCAGTACTTC.

The chain is built from TRBV11-2 and TRBJ2-6; 9 bases align to TRBD1. Germline V CDR1 and CDR2: SGHAT, FQNNGV. The CDR3 sequence is 17 residues long. With 6 bases clipped from V and 0 bases from J, the junction kept 6 bases outside the gene matches. As DNA, the CDR3 is TGTGCCAGCAGGGGACAGGGCCTATTCTCTGGGGCCAACGTCCTGACTTTC. Translating gives CASRGQGLFSGANVLTF.

The chain is built from TRBV20-1 and TRBJ1-3; 8 nucleotides agree with TRBD1. Germline V gene data show CDR1 as DFQATT and CDR2 as SNEGSKA (reference sequence). The CDR3 consists of 16 residues. Germline trimming cut 6 bases from V and 0 bases from J; bases unmatched to any gene: 10. CDR3 loop: CSADNGQGGSGNTIYF. The CDR3 DNA reads as TGCAGTGCGGATAACGGACAGGGAGGCTCTGGAAACACCATATATTTT.

This sequence joins TRBV7-9 and TRBJ2-3; D gene ambiguous. Germline assignment: CDR1 SEHNR and CDR2 FQNEAQ (reference sequence). CDR3 length: 16 amino acids. V dropped 1 base and J dropped 0 bases, with 11 bases sitting between them. CDR3 DNA sequence: TGTGCCAGCAGCTTAGGCTCCTTCAAAAGCACAGATACGCAGTATTTT. Protein sequence: CASSLGSFKSTDTQYF.

The DNA for the CDR3 is TGTGCCAGCAGTTTATTTCTAGCGGGAGGAATCCCCTACGAGCAGTACTTC. Translation: CASSLFLAGGIPYEQYF. The chain is built from TRBV27 and TRBJ2-7, with 11 bases lining up with TRBD2. The CDR3 extends over 17 amino acids. Germline CDR1 reads MNHEY; CDR2 reads SMNVEV (reference sequence). With 1 base clipped from V and 2 bases from J, the junction kept 7 bases outside the gene matches.

The chain links TRBV7-2 to TRBJ1-3; D ambiguous. Germline-derived CDR1 and CDR2 are SGHTA and FQGNSA. The CDR3 contains 15 residues. V shed 2 bases and J shed 0 bases, with 8 bases lying between them. CDR3 DNA sequence: TGTGCCAGCAGCTTAAACAGAGTCTCTGGAAACACCATATATTTT. This encodes CASSLNRVSGNTIYF.

The V gene is TRBV10-3, the J gene TRBJ1-2; D is uncertain. The length of the CDR3 is 15 residues. V was trimmed by 4 bases and J by 0 bases, leaving 12 bases between them. The germline CDR1 and CDR2 sequences are ENHRY and SYGVKD. CDR3 amino acids: CAISGGGSSNYGYTF. CDR3 DNA: TGTGCCATCAGTGGGGGAGGGAGTTCTAACTATGGCTACACCTTC.

This clonotype was found a few times. J is TRBJ1-1 and V is TRBV7-2; maybe TRBD1 (6 bases). The CDR3 has 14 amino acids. Trimming removed 4 bases from V and 4 bases from J, with 13 bases in between. Germline values: CDR1 SGHTA, CDR2 FQGNSA. This chain's CDR3 is CASSSTGRGTEAFF. CDR3 in DNA: TGTGCCAGCAGCTCAACAGGGAGGGGCACTGAAGCTTTCTTT.

This clonotype was detected only once. The chain has TRBV20-1 and TRBJ1-5; D is unresolved. V gave up 6 bases and J gave up 0 bases, with 12 bases separating them. Germline V gene lookup returns CDR1 DFQATT and CDR2 SNEGSKA (reference sequence). The CDR3 is 14 amino acids. Here the CDR3 reads CSASESDSNQPQHF. CDR3 DNA: TGCAGTGCGTCAGAGAGCGATAGCAATCAGCCCCAGCATTTT.

This clonotype was counted between two and nine times. The chain couples TRBV7-8 to TRBJ2-3; D uncertain. Germline V gives CDR1 SGHVS, CDR2 FQNEAQ. There are 15 residues in the CDR3. Trimming pared 2 bases from V and 6 bases from J, leaving 15 bases between. CDR3 DNA: TGTGCCAGCAGCTTAATGGCGGTACTTTGGGATACGCAGTATTTT. Protein sequence: CASSLMAVLWDTQYF.

The rearrangement uses TRBV7-9 and TRBJ2-1; 8 positions match TRBD1. Trimming cost V 3 bases and J 8 bases; bases outside gene matches: 6. The CDR3 totals 14 residues. In germline, CDR1 is SEHNR, CDR2 FQNEAQ (reference sequence). CDR3 loop: CASSLGQASDEQFF. The CDR3 DNA follows: TGTGCCAGCAGCTTGGGACAGGCTAGCGATGAGCAGTTCTTC. Combining the CDR3 with reference TRBV7-9 and TRBJ2-1 gives the whole variable domain DTGVSQNPRHKITKRGQNVTFRCDPISEHNRLYWYRQTLGQGPEFLTYFQNEAQLEKSRLLSDRFSAERPKGSFSTLEIQRTEQGDSAMYLCASSLGQASDEQFFGPGTRLTVL.

The chain uses TRBV4-2 and TRBJ2-7; TRBD2 aligns across 14 bases. The CDR3 runs 17 residues. The junction had 7 bases not matched to a gene; V was cut back by 3 bases and J by 3 bases. The germline V gene encodes CDR1 LGHNA and CDR2 YNFKEQ. The CDR3 DNA is TGTGCCAGCAGCCAGGGACTAGCGGGAGAGATTCACTACGAGCAGTACTTC. Translating it yields CASSQGLAGEIHYEQYF.

The chain recombines TRBV5-1 with TRBJ2-1, with 7 bases identical to TRBD2. CDR1 SGHRS and CDR2 YFSETQ come from the germline V gene. The V and J ends lost 0 bases and 5 bases, in that order; junction bases with no gene match: 11. CDR3 size: 17 residues. The CDR3 region has the DNA TGCGCCAGCAGCTTGGTCCTGCGCAGCGGGGATCACAATGAGCAGTTCTTC. This translates into CASSLVLRSGDHNEQFF.

The table lists this clonotype with many counts. The chain joins TRBV7-8 to TRBJ1-5; D gene uncertain. This CDR3 comprises 13 residues. The germline V gene has CDR1 SGHVS and CDR2 FQNEAQ. V gave up 5 bases and J gave up 5 bases, with 10 bases separating them. The CDR3 nucleotides read TGTGCCAGCAGCGAACAGCGTTATCAGCCCCAGCATTTT. Amino acid sequence: CASSEQRYQPQHF. Using reference TRBV7-8 and TRBJ1-5 for the parts outside the CDR3, the full variable domain is GAGVSQSPRYKVAKRGQDVALRCDPISGHVSLFWYQQALGQGPEFLTYFQNEAQLDKSGLPSDRFFAERPEGSVSTLKIQRTQQEDSAVYLCASSEQRYQPQHFGDGTRLSIL.

This clonotype showed up just a few times. The chain joins TRBV5-6 to TRBJ2-5, with D possibly being TRBD1 (6 bases). Between the trimmed V and J ends, which lost 4 bases and 2 bases, there was a span of 12 bases. The CDR3 spans 14 residues. Germline values: CDR1 SGHDT, CDR2 YYEEEE. Here the CDR3 reads CASSNPGTQETQYF. CDR3 DNA: TGTGCCAGCAGCAATCCAGGGACACAAGAGACCCAGTACTTC.

This chain uses TRBV30 with TRBJ2-1; D not resolved. The CDR3 covers 15 residues. Germline V CDR1 and CDR2: GTSNPN, SVGIG (reference sequence). Trimming took off 4 bases at V and 0 bases at J, with 13 bases between the two ends. CDR3 DNA: TGTGCCTGGATGTACGCGCTGAGCTCCTACAATGAGCAGTTCTTC. This gives the protein CAWMYALSSYNEQFF.

This clonotype was counted between two and nine times. This chain uses TRBV12-3 or TRBV12-4 with TRBJ2-1, with 7 bases matching TRBD2. CDR3 length: 15 amino acids. With 4 bases clipped from V and 2 bases from J, the junction kept 5 bases outside the gene matches. This chain's CDR3 is CASSSGSGAYNEQFF. The CDR3 nucleotides are TGTGCCAGCAGTTCAGGCAGCGGGGCCTACAATGAGCAGTTCTTC.

A few counts support this clonotype. The chain couples TRBV5-1 to TRBJ2-3; the D gene is possibly TRBD2 (6 bases). Germline V lookup: CDR1 SGHRS, CDR2 YFSETQ. The CDR3 is made up of 15 amino acids. Trimming shortened V by 3 bases and J by 6 bases, and 17 bases separated the two germline ends. The CDR3 here is CASSSYPGSQDTQYF. CDR3 nucleotide sequence: TGCGCCAGCAGCTCCTACCCCGGGAGCCAGGATACGCAGTATTTT.

V usage is TRBV6-5 and J usage is TRBJ1-2, with 8 bases aligning to TRBD1. This CDR3 contains 15 residues. The junction had 11 bases not matched to a gene; V was cut back by 6 bases and J by 5 bases. Germline V gene sequence: CDR1 MNHEY, CDR2 SVGAGI. The CDR3 reads CASRWGQVKGYGYTF. The CDR3 region has the DNA TGTGCCAGCAGGTGGGGACAGGTGAAGGGATATGGCTACACCTTC.

The table lists this clonotype with a few counts. The V and J genes are TRBV7-9 and TRBJ2-7; D may be TRBD1 or TRBD2 (5 bases each). The CDR3 extends over 14 amino acids. Trimming removed 4 bases from V and 3 bases from J, with 13 bases in between. Germline CDR1 reads SEHNR; CDR2 reads FQNEAQ (reference sequence). The CDR3 DNA is TGTGCCAGCAGCTCCATCGAGGGGAACTACGAGCAGTACTTC. It encodes CASSSIEGNYEQYF.